Listed here is a single T cell receptor beta chain. As yet, its antigen is unknown. V trimming: 5 bases; J trimming: 2 bases; junction bases outside the gene matches: 4. CDR1 MNHNS and CDR2 SASEGT come from the germline V gene. The CDR3 runs 14 residues. The source of the sample is a study of OX40 agonist ivuxolimab in advanced cancers. Study-wide background: Recorded diagnoses for dose-escalation patients were hepatocellular carcinoma, melanoma, renal cell or head and neck cancer. The study reported partial responses in three patients: one hepatocellular carcinoma, two cutaneous melanoma. Prior therapy, whether anti-PD-1, anti-PD-L1 or anti-CTLA-4, was allowed, and 40% had some.

Measured with immunoSEQ multiplex PCR; TCRdb has only the in-frame clones, and not every one. The sample lists about 58,000 clones, over 75% occurring once. Study-level points and caveats: Researchers report that CD8+ T cells had, on average, more expanded clones than CD4+.

This sequence joins TRBV6-1 and TRBJ2-7; the match to TRBD1 covers 9 bases. The receptor's source is an adult with an advanced solid tumor such as melanoma, head and neck, liver or kidney cancer. This sample comprised CD4+ or CD8+ T cells sorted from blood, obtained in a trial of the OX40 agonist ivuxolimab. Here the CDR3 DNA reads TGTGCCAGCAGTTCGACAGGGGGTCCCTACGAGCAGTACTTC. Translated, it gives CASSSTGGPYEQYF.